These 20 T cell receptor beta chains came from one sample sequenced in a study of OX40 agonist ivuxolimab in advanced cancers. The assay was immunoSEQ multiplex PCR, and TCRdb's table has in-frame clones only and misses some. The sample has just under 80,000 clones; roughly 86% are singletons. Sequences were derived from CD4+ or CD8+ T cells sorted from blood, sampled in a trial of the OX40 agonist ivuxolimab. Receptors were obtained from an adult with an advanced solid tumor such as melanoma, head and neck, liver or kidney cancer.

The rearrangement uses TRBV19 and TRBJ2-5, with TRBD2 identical over 7 bases. J was trimmed by 5 bases and V by 9 bases; bases with no gene match: 15. Germline V lookup: CDR1 LNHDA, CDR2 SQIVND (reference sequence). CDR3 length: 15 residues. Written as DNA, the CDR3 is TGTGCCAGCACCCCCGGGGGGTTGATCGGTGAGACCCAGTACTTC. It is translated as CASTPGGLIGETQYF.

This clone appeared a few times. The V gene is TRBV5-4, the J gene TRBJ2-5, with a tentative D call TRBD1 (5 bases). Germline V gene data show CDR1 as SGHNT and CDR2 as YYREEE (reference sequence). V dropped 2 bases and J dropped 5 bases, with 10 bases sitting between them. CDR3 length: 13 residues. In DNA form, the CDR3 reads TGTGCCAGCAGCTTAGGGGTGACGGAGACCCAGTACTTC. Protein sequence: CASSLGVTETQYF.

The chain combines TRBV2 with TRBJ2-3, with D perhaps assigned TRBD1 or TRBD2 (6 bases each). V was trimmed by 8 bases and J by 4 bases, leaving 13 bases between them. The CDR3 totals 13 residues. Germline V CDR1 and CDR2: SNHLY, FYNNEI. The CDR3 loop reads CASQRGQSDTQYF. The CDR3 DNA sequence: TGTGCCAGCCAACGGGGGCAGTCAGATACGCAGTATTTT.

This clone has a handful of counts. DNA for the CDR3: TGTGCCAGCAGCTTAGCCGGCGGATTGAACACTGAAGCTTTCTTT. It yields the protein CASSLAGGLNTEAFF. This chain connects TRBV7-9 to TRBJ1-1; D unclear. Germline V gene lookup returns CDR1 SEHNR and CDR2 FQNEAQ (reference sequence). V was cut by 0 bases and J by 0 bases, with 8 bases left in between. There are 15 residues in the CDR3.

The rearrangement links TRBV7-9 to TRBJ1-1; D not resolved. Germline V CDR1 and CDR2: SEHNR, FQNEAQ (reference sequence). The germline V and J ends were trimmed by 6 bases and 0 bases, with 14 bases remaining between them. The CDR3 is made up of 15 amino acids. Written as DNA, the CDR3 is TGTGCCAGCAGGCCGGGAGCCATGATGAACACTGAAGCTTTCTTT. Translated: CASRPGAMMNTEAFF.

To note about this clone: Its ends do not fully match the called genes, so a read error is possible. At the DNA level, this CDR3 is encoded by other sequences in the same sample as well. The chain links TRBV19 to TRBJ2-7, with a possible D match to TRBD1 (6 bases). Per germline, CDR1 LNHDA and CDR2 SQIVND (reference sequence). The length of the CDR3 is 14 residues. DNA for the CDR3: TGTGCCAGTAGTATGGGACATCTAACCTACGAACAGTACTTC. It translates to CASSMGHLTYEQYF.

V gene TRBV19 combines with J gene TRBJ2-2; no clear D. Germline lookup yields CDR1 LNHDA and CDR2 SQIVND (reference sequence). This CDR3 spans 15 amino acids. V lost 3 bases, J lost 1 base, and 9 bases lay in between. The CDR3 reads CASSISHGNTGELFF. The CDR3 region has the DNA TGTGCCAGTAGTATCAGCCACGGGAACACCGGGGAGCTGTTTTTT.

This sequence joins TRBV4-3 and TRBJ2-7, with 8 bases identical to TRBD2. The CDR3 sequence is 16 residues long. Germline CDR1 is LGHNA and CDR2 is YSLEER. The V segment lost 1 base and the J segment 1 base; nucleotides outside the gene matches: 6. The CDR3 reads CASSQGSGRLSYEQYF. CDR3 bases: TGCGCCAGCAGCCAAGGGAGCGGGAGATTATCCTACGAGCAGTACTTC.

This chain joins TRBV28 and TRBJ1-2, with 8 bases aligning to TRBD1. The CDR3 consists of 17 residues. Germline CDR1 MDHEN, CDR2 SYDVKM. V shed 6 bases, J shed 6 bases, and the junction held 18 bases outside the gene matches. CDR3 amino acids: CASSSGTGLIHGDGYTF. CDR3 DNA: TGTGCCAGCAGCTCCGGGACAGGTCTGATCCACGGAGATGGCTACACCTTC.

The rearrangement joins TRBV7-9 to TRBJ2-7, with TRBD1 matching over 9 bases. The CDR3 sequence is 14 residues long. CDR1 and CDR2 (germline): SEHNR, FQNEAQ (reference sequence). J was trimmed by 5 bases and V by 4 bases; bases with no gene match: 6. CDR3 sequence: CASSWTGVGDEQYF. Written as DNA, the CDR3 is TGTGCCAGCAGCTGGACAGGGGTTGGAGACGAGCAGTACTTC.

In DNA, the CDR3 is TGTGCCAGCAGTTTATTATTGGAGGGGGTGCACGAGCAGTACTTC. Encoded protein: CASSLLLEGVHEQYF. The chain joins TRBV6-5 to TRBJ2-7; possibly TRBD1 or TRBD2 for D (6 bases each). Per the germline V gene, CDR1 is MNHEY and CDR2 is SVGAGI. Trimming left V 4 bases short and J 5 bases short, with 18 bases between. The CDR3 covers 15 residues.

This clone was counted a single time. The gene calls are TRBV18 and TRBJ2-5, with 8 bases lining up with TRBD2. Per germline, CDR1 KGHSH and CDR2 LQKENI. The junction had 7 bases not matched to a gene; V was cut back by 3 bases and J by 1 base. This CDR3 region has 16 residues. The CDR3 coding sequence is TGTGCCAGCTCACCCGAGGCTAGCGGGCTCCAAGAGACCCAGTACTTC. Translating gives CASSPEASGLQETQYF.

This chain links TRBV13 with TRBJ1-1; no clear D gene. The germline gives CDR1 PRHDT, CDR2 FYEKMQ (reference sequence). Trimming removed 7 bases at V and 4 bases at J, with 13 bases between. This CDR3 region has 13 residues. The CDR3 region is CASTVSRATEAFF. The CDR3 DNA sequence: TGTGCCAGCACCGTGAGTCGGGCCACTGAAGCTTTCTTT.

The V call is TRBV5-1, the J call TRBJ1-1; D gene ambiguous. CDR3 length: 14 residues. CDR1 and CDR2 from the germline V gene are SGHRS and YFSETQ. Trimming pared 1 base from V and 1 base from J, leaving 8 bases between. The CDR3 bases are TGCGCCAGCAGCTTGTCGCCCACGAACACTGAAGCTTTCTTT. Translation gives CASSLSPTNTEAFF.

This clone was detected only a few times. The chain employs TRBV9 and TRBJ2-3; 8 nucleotides agree with TRBD2. This CDR3 spans 15 amino acids. Looked up from germline, CDR1 is SGDLS and CDR2 is YYNGEE. J gave up 6 bases and V 4 bases, and 10 bases lay outside the gene matches. The CDR3 reads CASSPGTSNWDTQYF. CDR3 nucleotide sequence: TGTGCCAGCAGCCCCGGGACTAGTAATTGGGATACGCAGTATTTT.

This clone was picked up one time. This sequence joins TRBV2 and TRBJ2-1, with D unclear. Germline values: CDR1 SNHLY, CDR2 FYNNEI. V lost 1 base and J 12 bases, leaving 10 bases between the germline ends. This CDR3 region has 12 residues. Here the CDR3 reads CASSEDFLGQFF. DNA of the CDR3: TGTGCCAGCAGTGAAGACTTCCTCGGGCAGTTCTTC.

The V call is TRBV11-2, the J call TRBJ1-2; 8 bases match TRBD1. J was trimmed by 2 bases and V by 6 bases; bases with no gene match: 8. The germline gives CDR1 SGHAT, CDR2 FQNNGV. This CDR3 has 15 amino acids. The CDR3 reads CASSRPGQANYGYTF. As DNA, the CDR3 is TGTGCCAGCAGTCGTCCGGGACAGGCAAACTATGGCTACACCTTC.

There are a few counts of this clone. Other DNA sequences in the same sample also yield this CDR3. This chain links TRBV5-1 with TRBJ2-1; 9 bases align to TRBD2. J lost 4 bases, V lost 4 bases, and 6 bases had no gene match. The V gene's germline CDR1 is SGHRS and CDR2 YFSETQ. The CDR3 is 15 residues long. The CDR3 here is CASSPTSGLYNEQFF. In DNA form, the CDR3 reads TGCGCCAGCAGCCCGACTAGCGGACTTTACAATGAGCAGTTCTTC.

The chain couples TRBV11-2 to TRBJ2-3; unclear D gene. There are 13 residues in the CDR3. Germline V gene lookup returns CDR1 SGHAT and CDR2 FQNNGV. V lost 0 bases, J lost 4 bases, and 5 bases lay in between. CDR3 in amino acids: CASSLDRSDTQYF. CDR3 DNA sequence: TGTGCCAGCAGCTTAGATCGGTCAGATACGCAGTATTTT.

The rearrangement joins TRBV6-5 to TRBJ2-7; 7 positions agree with TRBD2. Germline CDR1 and CDR2: MNHEY and SVGAGI. This CDR3 spans 15 amino acids. V shed 5 bases and J 3 bases; nucleotides not matched to a gene: 10. The CDR3 DNA reads TGTGCCAGCAGTCCTAGGGAGGGCCACTTCTACGAGCAGTACTTC. This encodes CASSPREGHFYEQYF.